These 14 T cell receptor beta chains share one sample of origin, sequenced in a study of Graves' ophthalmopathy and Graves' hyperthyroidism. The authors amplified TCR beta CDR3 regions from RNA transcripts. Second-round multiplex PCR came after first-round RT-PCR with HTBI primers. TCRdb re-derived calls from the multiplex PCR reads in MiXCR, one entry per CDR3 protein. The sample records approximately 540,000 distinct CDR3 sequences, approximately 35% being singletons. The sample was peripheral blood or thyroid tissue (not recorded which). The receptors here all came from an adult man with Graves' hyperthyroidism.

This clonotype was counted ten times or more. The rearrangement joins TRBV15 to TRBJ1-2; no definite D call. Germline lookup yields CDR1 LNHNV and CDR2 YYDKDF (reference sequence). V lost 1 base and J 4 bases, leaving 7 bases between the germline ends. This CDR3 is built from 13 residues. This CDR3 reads CATSRVQLYGYTF. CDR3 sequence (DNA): TGTGCCACCAGCAGAGTGCAGCTCTATGGCTACACCTTC.

The DNA for the CDR3 is TGTGCCAGCAGCTCGGGACTGTCTGGCTACACCTTC. This translates into CASSSGLSGYTF. The chain has TRBV7-9 and TRBJ1-2, with D perhaps matching TRBD1 (5 bases). Germline V gene sequence: CDR1 SEHNR, CDR2 FQNEAQ (reference sequence). With 4 bases removed from V and 7 bases from J, the gap between germline ends came to 10 bases. The CDR3 has 12 amino acids.

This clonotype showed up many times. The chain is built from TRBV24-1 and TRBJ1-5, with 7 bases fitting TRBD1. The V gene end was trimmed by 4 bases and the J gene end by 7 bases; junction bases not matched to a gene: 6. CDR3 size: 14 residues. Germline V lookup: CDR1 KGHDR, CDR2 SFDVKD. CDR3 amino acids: CATSEPGQMQPQHF. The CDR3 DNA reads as TGTGCCACCAGTGAACCGGGACAGATGCAGCCCCAGCATTTT.

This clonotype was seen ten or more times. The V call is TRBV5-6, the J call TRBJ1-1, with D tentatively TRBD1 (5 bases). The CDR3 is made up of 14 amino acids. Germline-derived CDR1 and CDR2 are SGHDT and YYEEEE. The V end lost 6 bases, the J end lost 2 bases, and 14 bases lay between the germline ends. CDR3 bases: TGTGCCAGCAATGGGGGGACCACCAACACTGAAGCTTTCTTT. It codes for CASNGGTTNTEAFF.

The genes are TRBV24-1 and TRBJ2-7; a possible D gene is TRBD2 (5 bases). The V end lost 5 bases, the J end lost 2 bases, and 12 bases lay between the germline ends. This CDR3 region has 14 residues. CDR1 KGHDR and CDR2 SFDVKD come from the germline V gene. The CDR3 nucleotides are TGTGCCACCAGTGGCTCGGGGTTACCCTACGAGCAGTACTTC. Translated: CATSGSGLPYEQYF.

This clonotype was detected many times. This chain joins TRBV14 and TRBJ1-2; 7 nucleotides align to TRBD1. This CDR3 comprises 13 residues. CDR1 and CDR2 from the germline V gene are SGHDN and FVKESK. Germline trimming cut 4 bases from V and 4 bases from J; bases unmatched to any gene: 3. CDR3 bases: TGTGCCAGCAGCCCAGGGGGGTCCTATGGCTACACCTTC. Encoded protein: CASSPGGSYGYTF.

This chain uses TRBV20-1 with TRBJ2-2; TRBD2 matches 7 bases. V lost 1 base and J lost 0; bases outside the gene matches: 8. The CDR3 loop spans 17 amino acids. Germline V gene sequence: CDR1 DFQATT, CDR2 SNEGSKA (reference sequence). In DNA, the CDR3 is TGCAGTGCTAGAGGGCGGGAGTCGGGACCGAACACCGGGGAGCTGTTTTTT. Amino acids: CSARGRESGPNTGELFF.

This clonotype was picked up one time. For the CDR3, the DNA is TGTGCCAGCAGCCCCGGAGCAGGGAGGGGCACAGATACGCAGTACTTC. As protein: CASSPGAGRGTDTQYF. V and J are TRBV7-2 and TRBJ2-7; TRBD2 aligns across 7 bases. The CDR3 is 16 amino acids. V lost 5 bases, J lost 9 bases, and 19 bases stayed unmatched. Germline V gives CDR1 SGHTA, CDR2 FQGNSA.

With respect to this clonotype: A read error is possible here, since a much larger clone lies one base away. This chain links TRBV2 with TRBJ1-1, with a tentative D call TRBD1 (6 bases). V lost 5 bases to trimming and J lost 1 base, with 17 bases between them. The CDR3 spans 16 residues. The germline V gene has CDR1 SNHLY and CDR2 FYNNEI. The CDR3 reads CASSHTPGHSNTEAFF. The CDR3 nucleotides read TGTGCCAGCAGTCACACTCCGGGACACTCGAACACTGAAGCTTTCTTT.

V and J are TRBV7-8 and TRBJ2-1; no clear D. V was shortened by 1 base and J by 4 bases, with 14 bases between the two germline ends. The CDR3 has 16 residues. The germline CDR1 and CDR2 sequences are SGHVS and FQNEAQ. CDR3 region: CASSLGSSFLYNEQFF. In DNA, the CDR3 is TGTGCCAGCAGCTTAGGTAGCTCTTTCCTGTACAATGAGCAGTTCTTC.

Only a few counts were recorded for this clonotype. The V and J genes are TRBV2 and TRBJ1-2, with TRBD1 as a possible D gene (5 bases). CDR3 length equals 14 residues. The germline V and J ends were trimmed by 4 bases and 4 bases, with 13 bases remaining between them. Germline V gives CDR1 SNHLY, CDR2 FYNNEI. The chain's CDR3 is CASSVAGNGYGYTF. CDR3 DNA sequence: TGTGCCAGCAGTGTAGCAGGGAACGGCTATGGCTACACCTTC.

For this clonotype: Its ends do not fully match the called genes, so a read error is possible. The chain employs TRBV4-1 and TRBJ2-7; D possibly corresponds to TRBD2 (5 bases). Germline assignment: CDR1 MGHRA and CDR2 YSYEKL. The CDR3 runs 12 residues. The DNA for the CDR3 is TGTGCCAGCAGCCAGGACTTGCGCGAGCAGTACTTC. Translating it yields CASSQDLREQYF.

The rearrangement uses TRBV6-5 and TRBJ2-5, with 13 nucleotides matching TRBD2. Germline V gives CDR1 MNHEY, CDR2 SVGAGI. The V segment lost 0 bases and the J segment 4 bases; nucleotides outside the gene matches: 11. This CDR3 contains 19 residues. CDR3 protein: CASSYSTGGGLAGVETQYF. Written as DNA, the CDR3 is TGTGCCAGCAGTTACTCGACTGGTGGCGGACTAGCGGGGGTAGAGACCCAGTACTTC.

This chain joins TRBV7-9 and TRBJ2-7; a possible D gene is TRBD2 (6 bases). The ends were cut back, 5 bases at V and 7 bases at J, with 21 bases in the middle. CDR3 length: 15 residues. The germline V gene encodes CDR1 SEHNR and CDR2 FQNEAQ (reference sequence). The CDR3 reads CASSRPDYSYNEQYF. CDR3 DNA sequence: TGTGCCAGCAGCCGGCCGGACTACTCCTACAATGAGCAGTACTTC. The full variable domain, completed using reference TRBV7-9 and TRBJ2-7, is DTGVSQNPRHKITKRGQNVTFRCDPISEHNRLYWYRQTLGQGPEFLTYFQNEAQLEKSRLLSDRFSAERPKGSFSTLEIQRTEQGDSAMYLCASSRPDYSYNEQYFGPGTRLTVT.